Following are 9 T cell receptor beta chains from one sample sequenced in a study of CD8+ T cells in alopecia areata. The sequencing template was cDNA reverse transcribed from extracted RNA. Here immunoSEQ multiplex PCR was the method, and the copy in TCRdb shows in-frame clones only, minus some. The data hold fewer than 250,000 clones, with approximately 60% observed a single time. Treatment defined: oral pan-JAK inhibitor, 5-10 mg twice daily. The specimen was CD4+ T cells sorted from blood, collected at week 4, from a patient treated with tofacitinib. The source is a human donor with alopecia areata.

V usage is TRBV7-9 and J usage is TRBJ2-5, with D hard to call. The CDR3 extends over 12 amino acids. Trimming removed 7 bases from V and 5 bases from J, with 11 bases in between. Germline V gene lookup returns CDR1 SEHNR and CDR2 FQNEAQ (reference sequence). The CDR3 is CASTLLTETQYF. Written as DNA, the CDR3 is TGTGCCAGCACCCTCTTAACGGAGACCCAGTACTTC.

In its sample, this clone was seen a few times. This chain connects TRBV29-1 to TRBJ2-1, with 11 bases identical to TRBD2. Germline-derived CDR1 and CDR2 are SQVTM and ANQGSEA. The CDR3 is 14 residues long. With 6 bases clipped from V and 6 bases from J, the junction kept 7 bases outside the gene matches. CDR3 DNA: TGCAGCGTGAAAGGGACTAGCGGACCCAATGAGCAGTTCTTC. Amino acid sequence: CSVKGTSGPNEQFF.

This rearrangement joins TRBV4-1 to TRBJ2-5; D is unclear. The CDR3 totals 14 residues. Trimming cost V 5 bases and J 1 base, with 11 bases left between them. Germline V gives CDR1 MGHRA, CDR2 YSYEKL. The CDR3 DNA follows: TGCGCCAGCAGCTCCCAAGTCGTCCAAGAGACCCAGTACTTC. Translating gives CASSSQVVQETQYF.

The rearrangement uses TRBV30 and TRBJ1-4; no clear D. CDR3 length equals 14 residues. CDR1 and CDR2 (germline): GTSNPN, SVGIG (reference sequence). V shed 1 base and J shed 3 bases, with 9 bases lying between them. CDR3 amino acids: CAWSGGQANEKLFF. DNA for the CDR3: TGTGCCTGGAGTGGAGGTCAGGCTAATGAAAAACTGTTTTTT.

The chain links TRBV28 to TRBJ2-5; D is ambiguous. Germline V gene sequence: CDR1 MDHEN, CDR2 SYDVKM. The ends were cut back, 6 bases at V and 1 base at J, with 3 bases in the middle. The CDR3 runs to 11 residues. The CDR3 nucleotides read TGTGCCAGCAGACTCCAAGAGACCCAGTACTTC. Translation gives CASRLQETQYF.

The chain employs TRBV25-1 and TRBJ2-1; a weak D match, TRBD2 (5 bases). From germline, CDR1 is MGHDK and CDR2 SYGVNS. The CDR3 has 12 amino acids. V was cut by 3 bases and J by 11 bases, with 11 bases left in between. The CDR3 sequence: CASSEDGLQQFF. CDR3 sequence (DNA): TGTGCCAGCAGTGAGGACGGACTTCAGCAGTTCTTC.

In this sample, this clone turned up once. J is TRBJ2-1 and V is TRBV28; TRBD1 matches at 7 bases. CDR1 is MDHEN, CDR2 SYDVKM, per germline. The V gene end was trimmed by 0 bases and the J gene end by 9 bases; junction bases not matched to a gene: 11. The CDR3 spans 16 residues. CDR3: CASSLWTTGRAPEQFF. The CDR3, as DNA: TGTGCCAGCAGTTTATGGACGACAGGGCGGGCACCTGAGCAGTTCTTC.

The chain uses TRBV5-1 and TRBJ2-7; D uncertain. CDR1 is SGHRS and CDR2 is YFSETQ in the germline V gene. CDR3 length: 14 residues. Deletions cut 0 bases from V and 2 bases from J, with 9 bases between. This chain's CDR3 is CASSLDGLTYEQYF. CDR3 sequence (DNA): TGCGCCAGCAGCTTGGATGGCTTAACCTACGAGCAGTACTTC.

This clone was detected a few times. The chain links TRBV30 to TRBJ2-7, with D perhaps matching TRBD1 (6 bases). Trimming pared 3 bases from V and 7 bases from J, leaving 22 bases between. CDR1 and CDR2 (germline): GTSNPN, SVGIG (reference sequence). The CDR3 runs to 15 residues. CDR3 DNA sequence: TGTGCCTGGAGCTCCGGACAGACTCCTTTGGGGGAGCAGTACTTC. This sequence encodes CAWSSGQTPLGEQYF.